Listed here are 30 T cell receptor beta chains from one sample, sequenced in a study of blood T cell repertoires in COVID-19. The data were produced by immunoSEQ multiplex PCR, yet TCRdb's version contains in-frame clones alone and is incomplete. Seen here are roughly 350,000 clones, approximately 81% observed once, and the top ten hold roughly 3.6%. Sequencing was done on a sample of peripheral blood. The receptors stem from a woman under 30 with acute or convalescent COVID-19.

In its sample, this clone was seen a few times. The rearrangement uses TRBV29-1 and TRBJ2-3, with 7 positions matching TRBD1. Germline assignment: CDR1 SQVTM and CDR2 ANQGSEA. The CDR3 runs 12 residues. The trim removed 7 bases at V and 3 bases at J, leaving 4 bases unmatched. The CDR3 is CSAKTGTDTQYF. CDR3 DNA sequence: TGCAGCGCGAAGACAGGGACAGATACGCAGTATTTT.

The chain couples TRBV9 to TRBJ1-4; 8 bases match TRBD1. The CDR3 has 14 residues. The germline CDR1 and CDR2 sequences are SGDLS and YYNGEE. Trimming cost V 3 bases and J 7 bases; bases outside gene matches: 5. CDR3 amino acids: CASSAGQGAEKLFF. In nucleotides, the CDR3 is TGTGCCAGCAGCGCCGGACAGGGCGCTGAAAAACTGTTTTTT.

The chain links TRBV25-1 to TRBJ1-1, with D hard to call. Per the germline V gene, CDR1 is MGHDK and CDR2 is SYGVNS. The CDR3 consists of 14 residues. V lost 7 bases and J lost 1, with 13 bases in between. As DNA, the CDR3 is TGTGCCAGCAAATCGTCCGGAGCGAACACTGAAGCTTTCTTT. Encoded protein: CASKSSGANTEAFF. The full variable domain, completed using reference TRBV25-1 and TRBJ1-1, is EADIYQTPRYLVIGTGKKITLECSQTMGHDKMYWYQQDPGMELHLIHYSYGVNSTEKGDLSSESTVSRIRTEHFPLTLESARPSHTSQYLCASKSSGANTEAFFGQGTRLTVV.

The rearrangement links TRBV27 to TRBJ1-2, with D possibly TRBD1 on 5 matching bases. The CDR3 consists of 14 residues. Germline V gene sequence: CDR1 MNHEY, CDR2 SMNVEV (reference sequence). Trimming stripped 5 bases from V and 0 bases from J, with 10 bases between. CDR3 amino acids: CASSQAGTNYGYTF. In DNA, the CDR3 is TGTGCCAGCAGTCAGGCAGGGACTAACTATGGCTACACCTTC.

This chain links TRBV4-1 with TRBJ1-1; possible D gene TRBD1, 5 bases. The CDR3 is 15 amino acids. Between the trimmed V and J ends, which lost 1 base and 3 bases, there was a span of 12 bases. CDR1 MGHRA and CDR2 YSYEKL come from the germline V gene. The CDR3 region has the DNA TGCGCCAGCAGCCAAGGATCGGGGGTGGACACTGAAGCTTTCTTT. Translation gives CASSQGSGVDTEAFF.

The chain carries TRBV5-1 and TRBJ2-7, with a weak D call TRBD2 (6 bases). The CDR3 sequence is 17 residues long. The germline V and J ends were trimmed by 0 bases and 2 bases, with 18 bases remaining between them. CDR1 and CDR2 (germline): SGHRS, YFSETQ. CDR3: CASSLALAGTLTYEQYF. CDR3 DNA: TGCGCCAGCAGCTTGGCCTTAGCTGGGACTCTTACCTACGAGCAGTACTTC.

J is TRBJ1-1 and V is TRBV5-1; 11 positions match TRBD1. V was pared by 0 bases and J by 0 bases, with 4 bases of the junction left unmatched. Per germline, CDR1 SGHRS and CDR2 YFSETQ. The CDR3 covers 17 residues. The CDR3: CASSLDGTGGMNTEAFF. The CDR3 nucleotides read TGCGCCAGCAGCTTGGACGGGACAGGGGGAATGAACACTGAAGCTTTCTTT.

This clone was picked up one time. The chain combines TRBV25-1 with TRBJ1-2; D not resolved. This CDR3 spans 14 amino acids. Trimming left V 3 bases short and J 0 bases short, with 8 bases between. Germline V gene sequence: CDR1 MGHDK, CDR2 SYGVNS. CDR3 in amino acids: CASSEHNPNYGYTF. The CDR3 region has the DNA TGTGCCAGCAGTGAGCACAATCCTAACTATGGCTACACCTTC.

This clone was detected once. This chain links TRBV28 with TRBJ1-6; D is unclear. V dropped 4 bases and J dropped 0 bases, with 4 bases sitting between them. Looked up from germline, CDR1 is MDHEN and CDR2 is SYDVKM. The CDR3 loop spans 14 amino acids. This CDR3 reads CASSSFSYNSPLHF. CDR3 DNA: TGTGCCAGCAGTTCATTCTCCTATAATTCACCCCTCCACTTT.

The chain carries TRBV7-3 and TRBJ2-2; 8 nucleotides align to TRBD2. The CDR3 contains 15 residues. Germline CDR1 is SGHTA and CDR2 is FQGTGA. Losses at the gene ends were 0 bases for V and 6 bases for J; bases not matched to a gene: 3. CDR3 in DNA: TGTGCCAGCAGCTTAACTAGCGGGAATCCCGGGGAGCTGTTTTTT. Translation gives CASSLTSGNPGELFF.

The V gene is TRBV2, the J gene TRBJ2-6; no clear D. V was pared by 4 bases and J by 1 base, with 8 bases between. The CDR3 covers 15 residues. CDR1 is SNHLY and CDR2 is FYNNEI in the germline V gene. The CDR3, as DNA: TGTGCCAGCAGTGCCTCCGGGTCTGGGGCCAACGTCCTGACTTTC. The encoded protein is CASSASGSGANVLTF.

The CDR3 spells CASSVGADSYEQYF. The CDR3 DNA sequence: TGTGCCAGCAGCGTAGGAGCGGACTCCTACGAGCAGTACTTC. This rearrangement joins TRBV9 to TRBJ2-7; weak D call: TRBD2 (5 bases). The CDR3 covers 14 residues. From germline, CDR1 is SGDLS and CDR2 YYNGEE. The V end was cut by 0 bases, the J end by 0 bases, with 7 bases between.

V is TRBV9 and J is TRBJ2-7; TRBD2 aligns across 8 bases. With 0 bases clipped from V and 4 bases from J, the junction kept 12 bases outside the gene matches. Germline CDR1 reads SGDLS; CDR2 reads YYNGEE. The CDR3 is 17 amino acids. The CDR3 region is CASSVAPGAGAGYEQYF. Here the CDR3 DNA reads TGTGCCAGCAGCGTAGCCCCTGGAGCGGGGGCCGGTTACGAGCAGTACTTC.

The chain uses TRBV3-1 (or the pseudogene TRBV3-2) and TRBJ2-1; D unclear. V gave up 0 bases and J gave up 5 bases, with 17 bases separating them. The CDR3 sequence is 17 residues long. Germline V CDR1 and CDR2: LGHDT, YNNKEL (reference sequence). The CDR3 sequence: CASSQEEHSPLNNEQFF. In DNA form, the CDR3 reads TGTGCCAGCAGCCAAGAAGAACACAGCCCATTAAACAATGAGCAGTTCTTC.

The chain uses TRBV7-2 and TRBJ2-3, with 15 positions matching TRBD2. J gave up 2 bases and V 5 bases, and 8 bases lay outside the gene matches. The CDR3 contains 18 residues. From germline, CDR1 is SGHTA and CDR2 FQGNSA. CDR3 protein: CASSHGLAGGPVTDTQYF. The CDR3 DNA reads TGTGCCAGCAGCCATGGACTAGCGGGAGGGCCTGTCACAGATACGCAGTATTTT.

This chain joins TRBV6-6 and TRBJ1-5; TRBD1 matches 7 bases. The V gene's germline CDR1 is MNHNY and CDR2 SVGAGI (reference sequence). This CDR3 has 14 amino acids. The junction had 3 bases not matched to a gene; V was cut back by 2 bases and J by 5 bases. This CDR3 reads CASSYEGAYQPQHF. CDR3 nucleotide sequence: TGTGCCAGCAGTTACGAGGGGGCGTATCAGCCCCAGCATTTT.

The genes are TRBV6-5 and TRBJ1-3; D is possibly TRBD1 (5 bases). The CDR3 totals 14 residues. V lost 6 bases and J lost 3, with 12 bases in between. Germline CDR1 is MNHEY and CDR2 is SVGAGI. The CDR3 sequence: CASSYRGGGNTIYF. As DNA, the CDR3 is TGTGCCAGCAGCTATCGGGGGGGTGGAAACACCATATATTTT.

This CDR3 is CASSRKQGAPYEQYF. The CDR3 nucleotides are TGTGCCAGCAGCCGGAAACAGGGGGCCCCCTACGAGCAGTACTTC. This chain links TRBV3-1 (or the pseudogene TRBV3-2) with TRBJ2-7; 9 nucleotides align to TRBD1. Trimming cost V 4 bases and J 2 bases; bases outside gene matches: 6. This CDR3 region has 15 residues. The germline gives CDR1 LGHDT, CDR2 YNNKEL (reference sequence).

The chain employs TRBV11-2 and TRBJ2-5; 8 bases map to TRBD1. The CDR3 is 15 amino acids. V shed 4 bases and J 1 base; nucleotides not matched to a gene: 5. CDR1 SGHAT and CDR2 FQNNGV come from the germline V gene. The CDR3 DNA reads TGTGCCAGCAGCTCCCAAGGGACAGGCCAAGAGACCCAGTACTTC. As protein: CASSSQGTGQETQYF.

This clone is a singleton in its sample. The V and J genes are TRBV29-1 and TRBJ2-3, with 9 positions matching TRBD1. Germline lookup yields CDR1 SQVTM and CDR2 ANQGSEA. The CDR3 contains 14 residues. Trimming cost V 3 bases and J 3 bases; bases outside gene matches: 4. The DNA for the CDR3 is TGCAGCGTTGATAGTGACAGGGGGACAGATACGCAGTATTTT. It codes for CSVDSDRGTDTQYF.

This chain uses TRBV2 with TRBJ1-3; D remains ambiguous. CDR3 length equals 15 residues. Germline-derived CDR1 and CDR2 are SNHLY and FYNNEI. Trimming removed 3 bases at V and 4 bases at J, with 13 bases between. This CDR3 reads CASSDQSGIGNTIYF. The CDR3 DNA sequence: TGTGCCAGCAGTGATCAATCCGGGATAGGAAACACCATATATTTT.

This chain uses TRBV7-2 with TRBJ1-2, with TRBD1 matching 7 bases. The V segment lost 0 bases and the J segment 5 bases; nucleotides outside the gene matches: 3. The CDR3 has 14 amino acids. The germline gives CDR1 SGHTA, CDR2 FQGNSA. CDR3 protein: CASSLAGGAYGYTF. CDR3 coding DNA: TGTGCCAGCAGCTTAGCAGGGGGCGCTTATGGCTACACCTTC.

The J gene is TRBJ1-4, the V gene TRBV18; tentative D call: TRBD1 (5 bases). Trimming took off 3 bases at V and 3 bases at J, with 11 bases between the two ends. The CDR3 runs to 15 residues. Germline CDR1 is KGHSH and CDR2 is LQKENI. CDR3 sequence: CASSPGGEPNEKLFF. The CDR3 coding sequence is TGTGCCAGCTCACCGGGAGGGGAACCTAATGAAAAACTGTTTTTT.

For the CDR3, the DNA is TGTGCCAGCAAAGGGACAGCTTCCTACGAGCAGTACTTC. Translating it yields CASKGTASYEQYF. This sequence joins TRBV6-5 and TRBJ2-7; the match to TRBD1 covers 7 bases. This CDR3 is built from 13 residues. Germline V gene data show CDR1 as MNHEY and CDR2 as SVGAGI. J was trimmed by 1 base and V by 7 bases; bases with no gene match: 4.

The J gene is TRBJ1-1, the V gene TRBV7-9; D remains ambiguous. CDR1 and CDR2 (germline): SEHNR, FQNEAQ (reference sequence). The V end lost 1 base, the J end lost 3 bases, and 15 bases lay between the germline ends. This CDR3 is built from 16 residues. Here the CDR3 DNA reads TGTGCCAGCAGCTTAGTGGGCGTACCCTTGGACACTGAAGCTTTCTTT. As protein: CASSLVGVPLDTEAFF.

The chain links TRBV9 to TRBJ1-2; no reliable D call. The CDR3 is 15 residues long. Germline CDR1 and CDR2: SGDLS and YYNGEE. V was trimmed by 3 bases and J by 4 bases, leaving 16 bases between them. CDR3 sequence (DNA): TGTGCCAGCAGCGGGCGAAGTGGGCAAGGCTATGGCTACACCTTC. The encoded protein is CASSGRSGQGYGYTF. Combining the CDR3 with reference TRBV9 and TRBJ1-2 gives the whole variable domain DSGVTQTPKHLITATGQRVTLRCSPRSGDLSVYWYQQSLDQGLQFLIQYYNGEERAKGNILERFSAQQFPDLHSELNLSSLELGDSALYFCASSGRSGQGYGYTFGSGTRLTVV.

The chain joins TRBV27 to TRBJ1-1; maybe TRBD1 (6 bases). Trimming shortened V by 2 bases and J by 4 bases, and 11 bases separated the two germline ends. Germline V gene lookup returns CDR1 MNHEY and CDR2 SMNVEV (reference sequence). The CDR3 runs 14 residues. For the CDR3, the DNA is TGTGCCAGCAGTTTAGTTCAGGGGAGCACTGAAGCTTTCTTT. Its translation is CASSLVQGSTEAFF.

This sequence joins TRBV19 and TRBJ1-5, with 7 bases aligning to TRBD1. The junction had 7 bases not matched to a gene; V was cut back by 5 bases and J by 6 bases. CDR3 size: 14 residues. Germline V CDR1 and CDR2: LNHDA, SQIVND (reference sequence). CDR3 in amino acids: CASSDRTGTQPQHF. The CDR3 DNA reads as TGTGCCAGTAGTGACCGGACAGGTACTCAGCCCCAGCATTTT.

The rearrangement uses TRBV27 and TRBJ1-5, with 11 bases aligning to TRBD1. Germline V gene lookup returns CDR1 MNHEY and CDR2 SMNVEV (reference sequence). The CDR3 totals 14 residues. The V gene end was trimmed by 2 bases and the J gene end by 6 bases; junction bases not matched to a gene: 0. The CDR3 coding sequence is TGTGCCAGCAGTTTAGGACAGGGGGCTCAGCCCCAGCATTTT. It encodes CASSLGQGAQPQHF.

This clone was picked up one time. This chain connects TRBV18 to TRBJ2-1; D unresolved. Germline loops: CDR1 KGHSH, CDR2 LQKENI. Trimming removed 2 bases from V and 3 bases from J, with 17 bases in between. CDR3 length equals 17 residues. CDR3 region: CASSPTVRGSFYNEQFF. The CDR3 DNA follows: TGTGCCAGCTCACCAACGGTCCGCGGAAGCTTCTACAATGAGCAGTTCTTC.